The rows below give T cell receptor beta chains drawn from one sample of a study of shared clonotypes between healthy human individuals. TCRdb keeps only in-frame clones here, not all; method: immunoSEQ multiplex PCR. The table has millions of clones, more than 85% seen once; the top ten hold about 0.39%. Sequences were obtained from naive CD4+ T cells from PBMCs. These receptors were taken from a man between 18 and 29 years old in good health. Some clones in this sample may be carry-over from other donors' samples. The CDR3 runs from the conserved cysteine through the conserved F or W. The order of the fields is V gene, clone size, D gene, J gene, CDR3 DNA, CDR3 protein. D genes are given only for firm matches. Part of the rows lack a size; the others show once, few, many or a class for expanded clones.

TRBV9	.	.	TRBJ2-1	TGTGCCAGCAGCCCCTTACCAGGGGGGTTGAGCTACAATGAGCAGTTCTTC	CASSPLPGGLSYNEQFF
TRBV2	.	.	TRBJ1-2	TGTGCCAGCAGTGAAAGGGAAAGAGGCTACACCTTC	CASSERERGYTF
TRBV10-2	.	.	TRBJ2-7	TGCGCCAGCAGTGAGGTTGGAAGCTACGAGCAGTACTTC	CASSEVGSYEQYF
TRBV11-1	few	.	TRBJ1-1	TGTGCCAGCAGCAAAGCCCCCGGCACTGAAGCTTTCTTT	CASSKAPGTEAFF
TRBV2	.	.	TRBJ2-5	TGTGCCAGCAGTGGGGGGTTACAAGAGACCCAGTACTTC	CASSGGLQETQYF
TRBV2	once	TRBD1	TRBJ2-7	TGTGCCAGCCTTACAGGGGTCGAGCAGTACTTC	CASLTGVEQYF
TRBV7-9	.	TRBD2	TRBJ2-7	TGTGCCAGCAGCTTAGTAGCGGGAGCCAGCTACGAGCAGTACTTC	CASSLVAGASYEQYF
TRBV28	.	TRBD1	TRBJ1-5	TGTGCCAGCAGTCTTCGACAGGGTAGCAATCAGCCCCAGCATTTT	CASSLRQGSNQPQHF
TRBV28	.	.	TRBJ2-7	TGTGCCAGCAGTGGCCCTACGGGGGCGCTCCTCTACGAGCAGTACTTC	CASSGPTGALLYEQYF
TRBV5-6	.	.	TRBJ1-3	TGTGCCAGCAGCTCCGGGACCTCTGGAAACACCATATATTTT	CASSSGTSGNTIYF
TRBV5-1	.	TRBD2	TRBJ2-5	TGCGCCAGCAGCTTGGTCGGACTAGCGGCCCAAGAGACCCAGTACTTC	CASSLVGLAAQETQYF
TRBV11-3	.	TRBD2	TRBJ2-5	TGTGCCAGCAGTTTTGGACTAGCGGGAGGAGAGACCCAGTACTTC	CASSFGLAGGETQYF
TRBV4-1	.	.	TRBJ1-2	TGCGCCAGCAGCCAAGATCTCACAGGCTTTGCCTATGGCTACACCTTC	CASSQDLTGFAYGYTF
TRBV18	.	.	TRBJ2-1	TGTGCCAGCTCACGAAAAGGGGATGAGCAGTTCTTC	CASSRKGDEQFF
TRBV27	.	TRBD1	TRBJ2-2	TGTGCCAGCAGTTTACTCCCCAGGCGGAGGGACAGGGCGAACACCGGGGAGCTGTTTTTT	CASSLLPRRRDRANTGELFF
TRBV18	.	.	TRBJ2-1	TGTGCCAGCTCACTCCAGGGCAACAATGAGCAGTTCTTC	CASSLQGNNEQFF
TRBV5-1	.	.	TRBJ1-1	TGCGCCAGCAGCGCGGGGGTAGCTGAAGCTTTCTTT	CASSAGVAEAFF
TRBV5-4	.	TRBD2	TRBJ2-7	TGTGCCAGCAGCTTGATAGCGGGGAGTCTCTACGAGCAGTACTTC	CASSLIAGSLYEQYF
TRBV7-2	.	.	TRBJ1-4	TGTGCCAGCAGCTCTTTCGGGGCAACTAATGAAAAACTGTTTTTT	CASSSFGATNEKLFF
TRBV11-3	.	.	TRBJ1-3	TGTGCCAGCAGCTTCTCCTCTGGAAACACCATATATTTT	CASSFSSGNTIYF
TRBV5-1	.	TRBD1	TRBJ1-1	TGCGCCAGCAGCTTGGTAAGGGGGCAAAGTGAAGCTTTCTTT	CASSLVRGQSEAFF
TRBV29-1	.	.	TRBJ1-4	TGCAGCGTTGTGGGCAGGGAAGACGAAAAACTGTTTTTT	CSVVGREDEKLFF
TRBV10-1	.	TRBD1	TRBJ1-1	TGCGCCAGCAGTACCGCCGGGACAGCGAACACTGAAGCTTTCTTT	CASSTAGTANTEAFF
TRBV6-1	.	.	TRBJ2-7	TGTGCCAGCAGGACAGACCCTAGCTCCTACGAGCAGTACTTC	CASRTDPSSYEQYF
TRBV2	.	.	TRBJ1-2	TGTGCCAGCAGTCCCGGATTTAACTATGGCTACACCTTC	CASSPGFNYGYTF
TRBV5-1	.	.	TRBJ2-5	TGCGCCAGCAGCTTCGCGCAGGGTTCCCAAGAGACCCAGTACTTC	CASSFAQGSQETQYF
TRBV28	.	.	TRBJ1-2	TGTGCCAGCGCACGGGTGGGCTATGGCTACACCTTC	CASARVGYGYTF